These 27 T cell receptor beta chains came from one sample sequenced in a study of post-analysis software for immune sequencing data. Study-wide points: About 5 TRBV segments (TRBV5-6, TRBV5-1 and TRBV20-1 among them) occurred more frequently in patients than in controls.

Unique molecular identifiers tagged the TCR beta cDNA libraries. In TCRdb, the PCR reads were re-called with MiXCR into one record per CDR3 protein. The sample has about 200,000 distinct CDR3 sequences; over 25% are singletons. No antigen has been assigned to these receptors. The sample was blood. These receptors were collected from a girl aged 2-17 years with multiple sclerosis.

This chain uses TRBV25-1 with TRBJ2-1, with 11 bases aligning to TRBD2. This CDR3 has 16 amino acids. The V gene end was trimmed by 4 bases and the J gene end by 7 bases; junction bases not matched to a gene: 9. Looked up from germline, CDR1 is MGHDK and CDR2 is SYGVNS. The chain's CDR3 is CASSAESSGRSNEQFF. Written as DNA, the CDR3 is TGTGCCAGCAGTGCCGAATCTAGCGGGAGGTCGAATGAGCAGTTCTTC.

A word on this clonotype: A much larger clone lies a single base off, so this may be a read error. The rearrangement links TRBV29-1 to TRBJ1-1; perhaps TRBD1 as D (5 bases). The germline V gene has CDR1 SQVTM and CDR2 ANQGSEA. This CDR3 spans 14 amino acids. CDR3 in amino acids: CGVGLDRFNTEAFF. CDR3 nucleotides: TGCGGCGTAGGACTTGACAGATTCAACACTGAAGCTTTCTTT.

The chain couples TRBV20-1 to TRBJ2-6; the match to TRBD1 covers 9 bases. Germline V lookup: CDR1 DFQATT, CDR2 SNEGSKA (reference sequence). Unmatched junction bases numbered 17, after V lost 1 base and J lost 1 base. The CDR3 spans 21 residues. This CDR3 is CSARVSIPLGQGVSGANVLTF. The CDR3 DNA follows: TGCAGTGCTAGAGTTTCAATCCCCCTGGGACAGGGAGTATCTGGGGCCAACGTCCTGACTTTC.

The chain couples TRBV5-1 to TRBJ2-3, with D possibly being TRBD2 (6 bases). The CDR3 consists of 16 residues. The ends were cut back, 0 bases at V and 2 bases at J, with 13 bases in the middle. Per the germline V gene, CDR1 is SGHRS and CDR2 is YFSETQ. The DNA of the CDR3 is TGCGCCAGCAGCTTGGTACGGGAGTATTACACAGATACGCAGTATTTT. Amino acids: CASSLVREYYTDTQYF. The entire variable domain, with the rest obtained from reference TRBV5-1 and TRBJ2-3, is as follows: KAGVTQTPRYLIKTRGQQVTLSCSPISGHRSVSWYQQTPGQGLQFLFEYFSETQRNKGNFPGRFSGRQFSNSRSEMNVSTLELGDSALYLCASSLVREYYTDTQYFGPGTRLTVL.

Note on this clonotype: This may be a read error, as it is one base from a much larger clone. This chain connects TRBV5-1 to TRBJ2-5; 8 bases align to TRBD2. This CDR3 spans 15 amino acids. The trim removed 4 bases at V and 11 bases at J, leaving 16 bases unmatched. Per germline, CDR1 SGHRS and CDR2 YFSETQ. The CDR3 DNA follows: TGCGCCAGCAGCGTGGGACTAGTGCGTCTCAATGAGCAGTACTTC. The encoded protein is CASSVGLVRLNEQYF. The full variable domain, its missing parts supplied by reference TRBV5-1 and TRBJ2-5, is KAGVTQTPRYLIKTRGQQVTLSCSPISGHRSVSWYQQTPGQGLQFLFEYFSETQRNKGNFPGRFSGRQFSNSRSEMNVSTLELGDSALYLCASSVGLVRLNEQYFGPGTRLLVL.

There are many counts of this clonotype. CDR3 bases: TGCAGTGCTAGAGTGGCACAGGGGTTCTACAATGAGCAGTTCTTC. This codes for CSARVAQGFYNEQFF. The rearrangement joins TRBV20-1 to TRBJ2-1, with 7 positions matching TRBD1. The V gene end was trimmed by 1 base and the J gene end by 3 bases; junction bases not matched to a gene: 6. Looked up from germline, CDR1 is DFQATT and CDR2 is SNEGSKA (reference sequence). The CDR3 has 15 residues.

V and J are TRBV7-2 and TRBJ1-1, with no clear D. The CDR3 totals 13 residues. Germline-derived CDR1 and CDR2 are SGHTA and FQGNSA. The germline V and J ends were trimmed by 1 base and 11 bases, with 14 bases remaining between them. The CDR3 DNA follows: TGTGCCAGCAGCTTAGTTTGGTCAATAGGGGCTTTCTTT. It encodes CASSLVWSIGAFF.

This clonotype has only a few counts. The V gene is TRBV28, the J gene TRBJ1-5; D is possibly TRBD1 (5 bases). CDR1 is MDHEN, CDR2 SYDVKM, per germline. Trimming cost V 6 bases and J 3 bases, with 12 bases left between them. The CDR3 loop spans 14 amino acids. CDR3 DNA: TGTGCCAGCAGGGGGGGGGAGCTCAATCAGCCCCAGCATTTT. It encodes CASRGGELNQPQHF.

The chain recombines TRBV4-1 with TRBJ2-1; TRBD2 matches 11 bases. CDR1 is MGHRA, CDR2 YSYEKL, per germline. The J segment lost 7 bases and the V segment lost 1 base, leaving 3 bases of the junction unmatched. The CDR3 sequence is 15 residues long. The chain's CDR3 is CASSQGLAGRNEQFF. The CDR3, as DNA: TGCGCCAGCAGCCAAGGACTAGCGGGGAGAAATGAGCAGTTCTTC.

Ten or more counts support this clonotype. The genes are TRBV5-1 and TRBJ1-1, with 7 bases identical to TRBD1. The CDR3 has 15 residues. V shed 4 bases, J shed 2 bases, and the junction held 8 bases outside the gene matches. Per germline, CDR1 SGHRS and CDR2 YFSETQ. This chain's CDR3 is CASSHLQGENTEAFF. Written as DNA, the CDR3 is TGCGCCAGCAGCCATCTCCAGGGGGAAAACACTGAAGCTTTCTTT.

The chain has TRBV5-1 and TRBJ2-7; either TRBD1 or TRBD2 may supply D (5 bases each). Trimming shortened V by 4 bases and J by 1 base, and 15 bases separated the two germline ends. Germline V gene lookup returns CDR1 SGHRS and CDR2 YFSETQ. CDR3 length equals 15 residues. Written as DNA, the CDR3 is TGCGCCAGCAGCGCTCCGGGACGGCCTTCCTACGAGCAGTACTTC. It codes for CASSAPGRPSYEQYF.

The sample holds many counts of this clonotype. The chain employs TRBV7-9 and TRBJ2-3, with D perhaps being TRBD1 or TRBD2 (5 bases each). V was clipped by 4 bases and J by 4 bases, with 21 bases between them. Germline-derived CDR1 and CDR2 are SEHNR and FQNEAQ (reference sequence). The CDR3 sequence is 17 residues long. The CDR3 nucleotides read TGTGCCAGCAGCTCCACGCCGGGGCCCCGCTTCCCAGATACGCAGTATTTT. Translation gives CASSSTPGPRFPDTQYF.

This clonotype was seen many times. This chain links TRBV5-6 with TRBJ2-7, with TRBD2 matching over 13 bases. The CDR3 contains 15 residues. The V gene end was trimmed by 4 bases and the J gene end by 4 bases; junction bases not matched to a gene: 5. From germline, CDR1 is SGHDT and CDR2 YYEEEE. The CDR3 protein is CASSRGLAGAYEQYF. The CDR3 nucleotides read TGTGCCAGCAGCCGAGGACTAGCGGGAGCTTACGAGCAGTACTTC.

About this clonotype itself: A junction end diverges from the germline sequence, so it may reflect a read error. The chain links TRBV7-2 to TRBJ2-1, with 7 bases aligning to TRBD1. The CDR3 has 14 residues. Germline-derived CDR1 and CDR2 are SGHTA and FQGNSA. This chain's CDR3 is CASSSRTGSNAQFF. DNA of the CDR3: TGTGCCAGCAGCTCTCGGACAGGTTCCAATGCGCAGTTCTTC. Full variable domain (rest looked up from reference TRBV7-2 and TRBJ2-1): GAGVSQSPSNKVTEKGKDVELRCDPISGHTALYWYRQSLGQGLEFLIYFQGNSAPDKSGLPSDRFSAERTGGSVSTLTIQRTQQEDSAVYLCASSSRTGSNAQFFGPGTRLTVL.

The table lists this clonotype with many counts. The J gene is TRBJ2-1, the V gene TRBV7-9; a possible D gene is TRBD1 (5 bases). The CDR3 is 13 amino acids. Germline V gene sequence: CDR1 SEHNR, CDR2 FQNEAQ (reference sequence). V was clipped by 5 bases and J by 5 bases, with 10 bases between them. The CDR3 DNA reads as TGTGCCAGCAGCCCAGGGTCTCACAATGAGCAGTTCTTC. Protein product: CASSPGSHNEQFF.

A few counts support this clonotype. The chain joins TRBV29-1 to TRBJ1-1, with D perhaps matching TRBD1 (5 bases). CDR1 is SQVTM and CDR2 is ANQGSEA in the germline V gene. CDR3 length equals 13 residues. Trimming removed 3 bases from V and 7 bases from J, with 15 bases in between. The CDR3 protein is CSVDSVGGSEAFF. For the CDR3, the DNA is TGCAGCGTTGACTCAGTGGGGGGAAGTGAAGCTTTCTTT.

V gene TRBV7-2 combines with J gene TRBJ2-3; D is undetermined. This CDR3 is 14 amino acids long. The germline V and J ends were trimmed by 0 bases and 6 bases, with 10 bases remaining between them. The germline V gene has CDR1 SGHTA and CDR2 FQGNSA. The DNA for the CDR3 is TGTGCCAGCAGCTTAGCGCAGGTTTCGGATACGCAGTATTTT. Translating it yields CASSLAQVSDTQYF. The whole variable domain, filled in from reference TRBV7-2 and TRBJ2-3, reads GAGVSQSPSNKVTEKGKDVELRCDPISGHTALYWYRQSLGQGLEFLIYFQGNSAPDKSGLPSDRFSAERTGGSVSTLTIQRTQQEDSAVYLCASSLAQVSDTQYFGPGTRLTVL.

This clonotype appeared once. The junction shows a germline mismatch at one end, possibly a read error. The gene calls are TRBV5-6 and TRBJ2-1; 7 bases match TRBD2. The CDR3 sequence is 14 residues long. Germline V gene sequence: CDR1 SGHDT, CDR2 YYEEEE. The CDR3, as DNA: TGTGTCAGCAGCTTGGGAGGACTAGATAATGAGCAGTTCTTC. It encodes CVSSLGGLDNEQFF.

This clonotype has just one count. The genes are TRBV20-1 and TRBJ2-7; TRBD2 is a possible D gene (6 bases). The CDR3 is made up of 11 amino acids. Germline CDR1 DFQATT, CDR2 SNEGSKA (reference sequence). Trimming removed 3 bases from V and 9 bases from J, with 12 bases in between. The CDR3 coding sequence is TGCAGTGCTAGTAGGCGGGACGGGCAGTACTTC. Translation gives CSASRRDGQYF.

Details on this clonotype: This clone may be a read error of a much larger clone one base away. The CDR3, as DNA: TGTGCCAGCAGCTGGAAGGGACCAGCGGGAGACAATGAGCAGTTCTTC. This encodes CASSWKGPAGDNEQFF. The genes are TRBV7-9 and TRBJ2-1, with TRBD2 matching 8 bases. CDR3 length: 16 residues. Trimming removed 4 bases from V and 5 bases from J; junction bases left unmatched: 10. Germline V gives CDR1 SEHNR, CDR2 FQNEAQ (reference sequence).

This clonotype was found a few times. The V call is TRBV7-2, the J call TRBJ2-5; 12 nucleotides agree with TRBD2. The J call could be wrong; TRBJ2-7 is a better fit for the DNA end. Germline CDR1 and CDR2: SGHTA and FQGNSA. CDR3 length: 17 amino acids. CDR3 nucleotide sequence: TGTGCCAGCAGCTTAGTACTAGCGGGAGGACGGGGCGACGAGCAGTACTTC. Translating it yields CASSLVLAGGRGDEQYF.

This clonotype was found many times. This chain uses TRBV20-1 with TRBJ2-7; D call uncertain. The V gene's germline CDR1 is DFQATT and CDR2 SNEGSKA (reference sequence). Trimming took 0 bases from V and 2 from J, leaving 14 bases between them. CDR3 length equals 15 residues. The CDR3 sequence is CSARDQVAMTYEQYF. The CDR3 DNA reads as TGCAGTGCTAGAGATCAGGTTGCAATGACCTACGAGCAGTACTTC.

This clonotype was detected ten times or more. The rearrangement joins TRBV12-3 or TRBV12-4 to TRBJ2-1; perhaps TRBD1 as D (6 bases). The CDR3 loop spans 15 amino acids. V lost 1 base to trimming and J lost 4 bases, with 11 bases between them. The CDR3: CASSLGTALYNEQFF. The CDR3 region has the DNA TGTGCCAGCAGTTTAGGGACAGCTCTATACAATGAGCAGTTCTTC.

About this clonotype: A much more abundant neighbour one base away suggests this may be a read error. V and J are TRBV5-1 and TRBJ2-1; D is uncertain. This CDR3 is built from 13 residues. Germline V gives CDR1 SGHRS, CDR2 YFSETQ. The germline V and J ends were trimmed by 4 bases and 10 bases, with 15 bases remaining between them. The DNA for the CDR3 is TGCGCCAGCAGCGAATCTCAAATCTACGAGCAGTTCTTC. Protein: CASSESQIYEQFF.

Written as DNA, the CDR3 is TGCAGTGCTAGAGATACGTACAGGGCCTACGAGCAGTACTTC. Its protein is CSARDTYRAYEQYF. The genes are TRBV20-1 and TRBJ2-4, with D perhaps matching TRBD1 (6 bases). With the DNA end fitting TRBJ2-7 better, the J assignment may be wrong. There are 14 residues in the CDR3. CDR1 is DFQATT, CDR2 SNEGSKA, per germline (reference sequence).

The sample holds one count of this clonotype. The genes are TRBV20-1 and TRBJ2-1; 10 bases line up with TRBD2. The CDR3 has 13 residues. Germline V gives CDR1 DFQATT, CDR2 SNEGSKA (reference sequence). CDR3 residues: CGGGASGRTEQFF. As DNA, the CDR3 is TGCGGGGGGGGAGCTAGCGGGAGAACAGAGCAGTTCTTC.

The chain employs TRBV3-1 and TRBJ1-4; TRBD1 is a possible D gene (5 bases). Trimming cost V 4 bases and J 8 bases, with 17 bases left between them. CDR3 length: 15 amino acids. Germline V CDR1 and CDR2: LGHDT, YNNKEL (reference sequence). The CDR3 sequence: CASSRQWGKGEKLFF. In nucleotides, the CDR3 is TGTGCCAGCAGCCGACAATGGGGGAAGGGGGAAAAACTGTTTTTT.